This T cell receptor (beta chain) appears in the sequencing data of a study of blood T cell repertoires in COVID-19. Germline trimming cut 5 bases from V and 5 bases from J; bases unmatched to any gene: 5. CDR1 is SEHNR and CDR2 is FQNEAQ in the germline V gene (reference sequence). This CDR3 is 16 amino acids long. Clones were read by immunoSEQ multiplex PCR, and TCRdb kept only the in-frame ones, dropping some. The sample has 170,000 or so clones, about 82% seen once. The specimen sequenced was peripheral blood. The receptor's source is a man aged 45-65 years with active or convalescent COVID-19. The rearrangement uses TRBV7-9 and TRBJ2-2, with 13 positions matching TRBD2. The CDR3 loop reads CASSPPGLAGTGELFF. The CDR3 bases are TGTGCCAGCAGCCCGCCGGGACTAGCGGGAACCGGGGAGCTGTTTTTT.